This T cell receptor beta chain is from a study of graft-versus-host responses after intestinal transplantation. Overall study context: Tacrolimus plus steroids were given to all recipients for approximately three years, preceded by anti-thymocyte globulin induction. General study points: Present in recipient marrow, GvH clones included some that appeared first in ileum or blood. Where graft-donor T cell macrochimerism was present, patients had high graft-versus-host to host-versus-graft clonal ratios in allografts. Early post-transplant HvG declines tracked with peak circulating GvH clone levels.

The assay was immunoSEQ multiplex PCR, and TCRdb's table has in-frame clones only and misses some. Among about 98,000 clones listed, 83% were seen once. Note on this clone: Its antigen remains unknown.

Trimming left V 6 bases short and J 7 bases short, with 16 bases between. The CDR3 extends over 13 amino acids. Germline V gene sequence: CDR1 MNHEY, CDR2 SVGAGI. J is TRBJ2-7 and V is TRBV6-5, with D possibly being TRBD2 (5 bases). The specimen was unstimulated CD8+ T cells sorted from spleen or lymph node cells, collected before intestinal transplant. The TCR originated in a human donor who received an intestinal transplant. The CDR3: CASRPALTGEQYF. The DNA of the CDR3 is TGTGCCAGCAGGCCTGCCCTCACGGGAGAGCAGTACTTC.